Listed here are 9 T cell receptor beta chains from one sample, sequenced in a study of OX40 agonist ivuxolimab in advanced cancers. Data came from immunoSEQ multiplex PCR; TCRdb stores just in-frame clones and leaves some out. Here the sample spans 75,000 to 95,000 clones, roughly 90% being singletons. Sequencing used CD4+ or CD8+ T cells sorted from blood, obtained in a trial of the OX40 agonist ivuxolimab. The receptors derive from an adult with an advanced solid tumor such as melanoma, head and neck, liver or kidney cancer.

The chain is built from TRBV4-1 and TRBJ1-2; no clear D gene. Germline loops: CDR1 MGHRA, CDR2 YSYEKL. V dropped 0 bases and J dropped 3 bases, with 11 bases sitting between them. The CDR3 is 15 amino acids. The CDR3 DNA sequence: TGCGCCAGCAGCCAAGATCGGCAGCTATACTATGGCTACACCTTC. It specifies CASSQDRQLYYGYTF.

The chain recombines TRBV10-1 with TRBJ2-1; 9 bases are a match to TRBD1. This CDR3 contains 14 residues. Germline trimming cut 8 bases from V and 4 bases from J; bases unmatched to any gene: 6. Germline loops: CDR1 WNHNN, CDR2 SYGVQD (reference sequence). The CDR3 reads CASQADRGYNEQFF. The DNA for the CDR3 is TGCGCCAGCCAAGCGGACAGGGGTTACAATGAGCAGTTCTTC.

CDR3 bases: TGTGCCAGCTCGCCGAGGGGGGAGAATCAGCCCCAGCATTTT. Translation: CASSPRGENQPQHF. This rearrangement joins TRBV18 to TRBJ1-5, with a possible D match to TRBD1 (6 bases). In germline, CDR1 is KGHSH, CDR2 LQKENI. Deletions cut 6 bases from V and 4 bases from J, with 13 bases between. The CDR3 totals 14 residues.

The chain couples TRBV6-1 to TRBJ2-5; 7 bases line up with TRBD1. The CDR3 consists of 15 residues. Germline V gene lookup returns CDR1 MNHNS and CDR2 SASEGT. Germline trimming cut 6 bases from V and 4 bases from J; bases unmatched to any gene: 11. The CDR3 reads CASRFQGVSGETQYF. The CDR3 region has the DNA TGTGCCAGCAGGTTTCAGGGGGTCAGCGGAGAGACCCAGTACTTC.

V gene TRBV21-1 combines with J gene TRBJ2-3; the tabulated D call, TRBD2, remains unverified against the DNA. TRBV21-1 is marked as a pseudogene. This CDR3 has 16 amino acids. This CDR3 reads CASSDVIAVMQDTQYF. The CDR3 nucleotides are TGTGCCAGCAGCGATGTAATAGCAGTCATGCAAGATACGCAGTATTTT.

This rearrangement joins TRBV29-1 to TRBJ2-7; D not resolved. This CDR3 contains 12 residues. Germline V CDR1 and CDR2: SQVTM, ANQGSEA. Trimming left V 4 bases short and J 7 bases short, with 14 bases between. DNA of the CDR3: TGCAGCGTTGTGTACAGAGGAGAGGAGCAGTACTTC. This gives the protein CSVVYRGEEQYF.

This clone has a single count. The rearrangement links TRBV29-1 to TRBJ2-7; 8 nucleotides line up with TRBD1. After removal of 7 bases from V and 0 bases from J, the junction contained 2 bases not matched to a gene. CDR3 length: 12 amino acids. The germline gives CDR1 SQVTM, CDR2 ANQGSEA. CDR3 sequence (DNA): TGCAGCGCGGGACAGGACTCCTACGAGCAGTACTTC. This codes for CSAGQDSYEQYF.

The chain carries TRBV6-5 and TRBJ2-7; 8 bases match TRBD1. The J segment lost 7 bases and the V segment lost 7 bases, leaving 9 bases of the junction unmatched. This CDR3 spans 13 amino acids. CDR1 MNHEY and CDR2 SVGAGI come from the germline V gene. This CDR3 reads CASMRQGAWEQYF. The DNA of the CDR3 is TGTGCCAGCATGAGGCAGGGGGCGTGGGAGCAGTACTTC.

The chain links TRBV5-4 to TRBJ2-3, with D possibly matching TRBD2 (5 bases). CDR1 and CDR2 (germline): SGHNT, YYREEE (reference sequence). The CDR3 is made up of 15 amino acids. V lost 3 bases and J lost 2, with 13 bases in between. CDR3 nucleotide sequence: TGTGCCAGCAGCTGGGAAAAGCGGATCACAGATACGCAGTATTTT. It translates to CASSWEKRITDTQYF.